The 22 T cell receptor beta chains reported below all come from one sample, sequenced in a study of post-analysis software for immune sequencing data. The study's findings and limits: Controls had lower frequencies than patients of about 5 TRBV segments, which included TRBV5-6, TRBV5-1 and TRBV20-1.

Researchers reported that TCR beta cDNA libraries carried unique molecular identifiers. TCRdb redid the calling of the PCR reads with MiXCR, one entry per CDR3 protein. The sample records about half a million distinct CDR3 sequences, under 55% being singletons. The antigens these receptors bind are not known. The sequencing sample was made of blood. The receptors stem from a girl between 5 and 17 years old with multiple sclerosis.

The V gene is TRBV20-1, the J gene TRBJ2-1; 8 bases map to TRBD1. The CDR3 runs 13 residues. The V segment lost 7 bases and the J segment 4 bases; nucleotides outside the gene matches: 6. Germline V gene sequence: CDR1 DFQATT, CDR2 SNEGSKA (reference sequence). The CDR3: CSVPGQAYNEQFF. For the CDR3, the DNA is TGCAGTGTACCGGGACAGGCTTACAATGAGCAGTTCTTC.

The chain joins TRBV20-1 to TRBJ2-2; 10 nucleotides match TRBD2. V lost 6 bases to trimming and J lost 7 bases; unmatched junction nucleotides: 5. Germline V gene data show CDR1 as DFQATT and CDR2 as SNEGSKA (reference sequence). CDR3 length: 13 residues. The DNA for the CDR3 is TGCAGTGCCCCAGCGGGAGGGCGCGGGGAGCTGTTTTTT. As protein: CSAPAGGRGELFF.

The chain carries TRBV9 and TRBJ2-4, with 9 bases lining up with TRBD1. Germline V CDR1 and CDR2: SGDLS, YYNGEE. The CDR3 loop spans 14 amino acids. V lost 7 bases to trimming and J lost 5 bases; unmatched junction nucleotides: 7. The CDR3 DNA reads TGTGCCAGCGGCATGGGGGACAGGGAAAACATTCAGTACTTC. Translating it yields CASGMGDRENIQYF.

The chain is built from TRBV4-1 and TRBJ2-7, with 13 nucleotides matching TRBD2. V lost 0 bases, J lost 3 bases, and 5 bases stayed unmatched. The CDR3 is 17 amino acids. Germline CDR1 is MGHRA and CDR2 is YSYEKL. In DNA, the CDR3 is TGCGCCAGCAGCCAAGACAGGACTAGCGGGAGTCACTACGAGCAGTACTTC. Its translation: CASSQDRTSGSHYEQYF.

CDR3 in DNA: TGTGCCAGCACCTGGGGGGAGACCTCCTACAATGAGCAGTTCTTC. Its translation: CASTWGETSYNEQFF. This chain connects TRBV12-3 or TRBV12-4 to TRBJ2-1; TRBD2 might be the D (6 bases). Deletions cut 7 bases from V and 0 bases from J, with 13 bases between. The CDR3 length is 15 residues.

The CDR3 DNA sequence: TGCAGTGCTACGTTTCGGGGACTCTCCTACGAGCAGTACTTC. It specifies CSATFRGLSYEQYF. The chain combines TRBV20-1 with TRBJ2-7; possible D gene TRBD2, 6 bases. Trimming cost V 4 bases and J 0 bases, with 13 bases left between them. CDR1 is DFQATT, CDR2 SNEGSKA, per germline (reference sequence). The CDR3 length is 14 residues.

This clonotype was seen only once. The chain joins TRBV28 to TRBJ2-7, with D perhaps TRBD1 (6 bases). Germline V gene sequence: CDR1 MDHEN, CDR2 SYDVKM. Trimming took 6 bases from V and 7 from J, leaving 25 bases between them. CDR3 length: 16 residues. As DNA, the CDR3 is TGTGCCAGCAGCATGGAGGCAGGATACCTGAGGGGGGAGCAGTACTTC. This gives the protein CASSMEAGYLRGEQYF.

The V and J genes are TRBV20-1 and TRBJ1-5; the D is unclear. V was shortened by 0 bases and J by 4 bases, with 10 bases between the two germline ends. Germline CDR1 and CDR2: DFQATT and SNEGSKA (reference sequence). CDR3 length equals 14 residues. The chain's CDR3 is CSARDPRLNQPQHF. The DNA of the CDR3 is TGCAGTGCTAGAGACCCCAGGCTGAATCAGCCCCAGCATTTT.

This clonotype has a single count. The V call is TRBV2, the J call TRBJ2-5; a possible D gene is TRBD2 (6 bases). Germline CDR1 and CDR2: SNHLY and FYNNEI. Between the trimmed V and J ends, which lost 8 bases and 4 bases, there was a span of 17 bases. The CDR3 totals 14 residues. CDR3 amino acids: CASRRDSLGETQYF. The CDR3 coding sequence is TGTGCCAGCCGCCGGGACTCCTTAGGAGAGACCCAGTACTTC.

This CDR3 is CASSLILERAQFF. CDR3 DNA sequence: TGTGCCAGCAGCTTAATTTTGGAGCGGGCGCAGTTCTTC. This chain joins TRBV7-2 and TRBJ2-1; D is perhaps TRBD2 (6 bases). The CDR3 sequence is 13 residues long. V dropped 2 bases and J dropped 12 bases, with 14 bases sitting between them. Germline CDR1 SGHTA, CDR2 FQGNSA. Full variable domain (missing parts from reference TRBV7-2 and TRBJ2-1): GAGVSQSPSNKVTEKGKDVELRCDPISGHTALYWYRQSLGQGLEFLIYFQGNSAPDKSGLPSDRFSAERTGGSVSTLTIQRTQQEDSAVYLCASSLILERAQFFGPGTRLTVL.

V is TRBV25-1 and J is TRBJ1-1, with D maybe TRBD1 (5 bases). The CDR3 sequence is 13 residues long. CDR1 MGHDK and CDR2 SYGVNS come from the germline V gene. Trimming took 3 bases from V and 5 from J, leaving 10 bases between them. CDR3 sequence reads: CASSDNRQTEAFF. DNA for the CDR3: TGTGCCAGCAGTGACAACAGACAGACTGAAGCTTTCTTT.

The chain couples TRBV6-5 to TRBJ2-7; possibly TRBD1 for D (6 bases). Germline CDR1 is MNHEY and CDR2 is SVGAGI. Trimming took off 7 bases at V and 0 bases at J, with 10 bases between the two ends. CDR3 length: 13 residues. CDR3 protein: CASMATGSYEQYF. The CDR3 region has the DNA TGTGCCAGCATGGCGACAGGCTCCTACGAGCAGTACTTC.

This clonotype was seen more than once but under ten times. The chain carries TRBV11-2 and TRBJ2-1; D gene uncertain. The CDR3 loop spans 14 amino acids. V was pared by 7 bases and J by 0 bases, with 10 bases between. Germline assignment: CDR1 SGHAT and CDR2 FQNNGV. The CDR3 DNA follows: TGTGCCAGCACGGCGGAGAGCTCCTACAATGAGCAGTTCTTC. Amino acids: CASTAESSYNEQFF.

V is TRBV7-6 and J is TRBJ2-5, with a tentative D call TRBD1 (5 bases). The length of the CDR3 is 14 residues. The germline V gene has CDR1 SGHVS and CDR2 FNYEAQ. Trimming took off 1 base at V and 4 bases at J, with 10 bases between the two ends. The CDR3 coding sequence is TGTGCCAGCAGCTTAGTAACAGGTTCAGAGACCCAGTACTTC. Its protein is CASSLVTGSETQYF.

This rearrangement joins TRBV21-1 to TRBJ2-3; no check of the table's D call, TRBD2, against the DNA was made. TRBV21-1 is recorded as a pseudogene. The CDR3 loop spans 14 amino acids. The CDR3 reads CASRTWAGEGTQYF. DNA for the CDR3: TGTGCCAGCAGAACATGGGCAGGGGAGGGTACGCAGTATTTT.

This clonotype came up once. This chain links TRBV7-3 with TRBJ2-7; 9 bases align to TRBD2. V was pared by 2 bases and J by 3 bases, with 2 bases of the junction left unmatched. There are 14 residues in the CDR3. In germline, CDR1 is SGHTA, CDR2 FQGTGA. The CDR3 is CASSLYSGSYEQYF. Here the CDR3 DNA reads TGTGCCAGCAGCTTATATAGCGGGAGCTACGAGCAGTACTTC.

As for this clonotype: The junction shows a germline mismatch at one end, possibly a read error. The chain joins TRBV7-9 to TRBJ2-7; TRBD2 is a possible D gene (6 bases). Germline V CDR1 and CDR2: SEHNR, FQNEAQ (reference sequence). This CDR3 has 12 residues. The CDR3 region has the DNA TGTACCAGCAGCCCGGGAGATTTGGGGCAGTACTTC. Protein product: CTSSPGDLGQYF.

Written as DNA, the CDR3 is TGTGCCAGCAGCTCGAACAGGGTCTTTTCCTACAATGAGCAGTTCTTC. Its protein is CASSSNRVFSYNEQFF. This chain joins TRBV28 and TRBJ2-1; D perhaps matches TRBD1 (6 bases). V was clipped by 6 bases and J by 1 base, with 16 bases between them. The germline V gene encodes CDR1 MDHEN and CDR2 SYDVKM. This CDR3 region has 16 residues.

Turning to this clonotype: Compared with germline, one end of the junction differs, possibly owing to a read error. This rearrangement joins TRBV12-3 or TRBV12-4 to TRBJ2-3; no reliable D call. This CDR3 contains 12 residues. The CDR3 nucleotides read TGTGCCCGCAGTGGAACCGGAGATACGCAGTATTTT. Its protein product is CARSGTGDTQYF.

The CDR3 coding sequence is TGTGCCAGCACCTCGCCAGTTTCGACCTACAATGAGCAGTTCTTC. This encodes CASTSPVSTYNEQFF. The genes are TRBV6-2 or TRBV6-3 and TRBJ2-1; D gene unclear. The CDR3 runs 15 residues. Deletions cut 7 bases from V and 2 bases from J, with 15 bases between. Germline V gives CDR1 MNHEY, CDR2 SVGEGT.

The chain joins TRBV7-9 to TRBJ2-7; 7 positions match TRBD1. Germline values: CDR1 SEHNR, CDR2 FQNEAQ (reference sequence). V gave up 4 bases and J gave up 1 base; unmatched junction bases: 7. This CDR3 has 15 amino acids. CDR3 sequence (DNA): TGTGCCAGCAGCTCCCACAGGGGTGGGTCCTACGAGCAGTACTTC. Amino acids: CASSSHRGGSYEQYF.

This clonotype has a count of ten or more. The chain combines TRBV29-1 with TRBJ2-7; a weak D match, TRBD2 (6 bases). Trimming took 7 bases from V and 4 from J, leaving 14 bases between them. The CDR3 is 12 residues long. Germline CDR1 and CDR2: SQVTM and ANQGSEA. DNA of the CDR3: TGCAGCGGACGGGACTCCCGGTACGAGCAGTACTTC. This sequence encodes CSGRDSRYEQYF.